These T cell receptor beta chains were read from a single sample in a study of technical replicates of blood from a few donors. Some clones are missing from TCRdb's copy, which holds only in-frame ones; the method was immunoSEQ multiplex PCR. The profile covers about 90,000 clones, with around 92% appearing a single time and over 0.2% taken by the ten largest. What was sequenced was T cells isolated from PBMCs. The receptor source for this set is a human donor in good health. Each CDR3 is given with its conserved first and last residue. The order of the fields is V gene, CDR3 length, D gene, J gene, clone size, CDR3 DNA, CDR3 protein. D genes are given only for firm matches. Clone size is not always given. Where it is, it says once, few, many or a class for expanded clones.

v_call: TRBV9
cdr3_length: 15
d_call: TRBD2
j_call: TRBJ2-7
clone_size: NA
cdr3_nt: TGTGCCAGCGGCCCGGGAGGCATAACATCCTACGAGCAGTACTTC
cdr3_aa: CASGPGGITSYEQYF

v_call: TRBV10-3
cdr3_length: 18
d_call: NA
j_call: TRBJ2-5
clone_size: NA
cdr3_nt: TGTGCCATCAGTGAGCCGGGGGTCGGGCAGGTCGAAGGGGAGACCCAGTACTTC
cdr3_aa: CAISEPGVGQVEGETQYF

v_call: TRBV4-1
cdr3_length: 18
d_call: TRBD1
j_call: TRBJ2-7
clone_size: NA
cdr3_nt: TGCGCCAGCAGCCAGTCTATACCGGAAACGCCAGGGGGCCACGAGCAGTACTTC
cdr3_aa: CASSQSIPETPGGHEQYF

v_call: TRBV5-4
cdr3_length: 13
d_call: NA
j_call: TRBJ1-2
clone_size: once
cdr3_nt: TGTGCCAGCAGCCTGGACAGCCTCTATGGCTACACCTTC
cdr3_aa: CASSLDSLYGYTF

v_call: TRBV5-1
cdr3_length: 17
d_call: TRBD2
j_call: TRBJ2-1
clone_size: once
cdr3_nt: TGCGCCAGCAGCTTCGGTACGGGAGGGCCCACCTACAATGAGCAGTTCTTC
cdr3_aa: CASSFGTGGPTYNEQFF

v_call: TRBV5-1
cdr3_length: 13
d_call: TRBD1
j_call: TRBJ1-3
clone_size: once
cdr3_nt: TGCGCCAGCAGCGGGACAGGGGGCAACACCATATATTTT
cdr3_aa: CASSGTGGNTIYF

v_call: TRBV6-1
cdr3_length: 17
d_call: TRBD1
j_call: TRBJ2-1
clone_size: NA
cdr3_nt: TGTGCCAGCAGTGAAGCGGTTGGGACAGTAATTAACAATGAGCAGTTCTTC
cdr3_aa: CASSEAVGTVINNEQFF

v_call: TRBV29-1
cdr3_length: 14
d_call: NA
j_call: TRBJ1-2
clone_size: NA
cdr3_nt: TGCAGCGCTGCTGCGGCAGTGTCAAACTATGGCTACACCTTC
cdr3_aa: CSAAAAVSNYGYTF

v_call: TRBV5-1
cdr3_length: 13
d_call: NA
j_call: TRBJ2-3
clone_size: NA
cdr3_nt: TGCGCCAGCAGTATAAGTGGCTCAGATACGCAGTATTTT
cdr3_aa: CASSISGSDTQYF

v_call: TRBV28
cdr3_length: 19
d_call: TRBD1
j_call: TRBJ2-5
clone_size: NA
cdr3_nt: TGTGCCAGCAGTCTGGAAACGGACAGGGGGTTGGAGTACCAAGAGACCCAGTACTTC
cdr3_aa: CASSLETDRGLEYQETQYF

v_call: TRBV28
cdr3_length: 15
d_call: TRBD1
j_call: TRBJ1-5
clone_size: NA
cdr3_nt: TGTGCCAGCAGTACCAGACAGGGAGCCTACCAGCCCCAGCATTTT
cdr3_aa: CASSTRQGAYQPQHF

v_call: TRBV5-1
cdr3_length: 19
d_call: TRBD1
j_call: TRBJ1-4
clone_size: NA
cdr3_nt: TGCGCCAGCAGGGGACCGGGGACAGGGGCCTTTTCAGGCAATGAAAAACTGTTTTTT
cdr3_aa: CASRGPGTGAFSGNEKLFF

v_call: TRBV6-5
cdr3_length: 14
d_call: TRBD2
j_call: TRBJ2-7
clone_size: NA
cdr3_nt: TGTGCCAGCAGTGGGACTAGCGGGGGCTACGAGCAGTACTTC
cdr3_aa: CASSGTSGGYEQYF

v_call: TRBV4-1
cdr3_length: 14
d_call: NA
j_call: TRBJ1-2
clone_size: NA
cdr3_nt: TGCGCCAGCAGCCAAGAGACAGGTTACTATGGCTACACCTTC
cdr3_aa: CASSQETGYYGYTF

v_call: TRBV4-1
cdr3_length: 13
d_call: NA
j_call: TRBJ2-1
clone_size: NA
cdr3_nt: TGCGCCAGCAGCCTCCTGGCCCCCGATGAGCAGTTCTTC
cdr3_aa: CASSLLAPDEQFF

v_call: TRBV7-2
cdr3_length: 14
d_call: TRBD1
j_call: TRBJ1-2
clone_size: once
cdr3_nt: TGTGCCAGCAGCGGGGACAGGGGGATCTATGGCTACACCTTC
cdr3_aa: CASSGDRGIYGYTF

v_call: TRBV5-1
cdr3_length: 15
d_call: NA
j_call: TRBJ2-5
clone_size: NA
cdr3_nt: TGCGCCAGCAGCTTGGCCATAGGGGTTCAAGAGACCCAGTACTTC
cdr3_aa: CASSLAIGVQETQYF

v_call: TRBV7-9
cdr3_length: 14
d_call: TRBD2
j_call: TRBJ2-1
clone_size: NA
cdr3_nt: TGTGCCAGCAGCTTAGAGCTAGCGGGAGGGTCGGCGTTCTTC
cdr3_aa: CASSLELAGGSAFF

v_call: TRBV11-1
cdr3_length: 18
d_call: TRBD2
j_call: TRBJ2-2
clone_size: NA
cdr3_nt: TGTGCCAGCAGCTGGGGTGGGGCGGGAGGGCCGCGGACCGGGGAGCTGTTTTTT
cdr3_aa: CASSWGGAGGPRTGELFF

v_call: TRBV19
cdr3_length: 13
d_call: TRBD1
j_call: TRBJ2-2
clone_size: NA
cdr3_nt: TGTGCCAGTAGCCGGACAGGGGCCGGGGAGCTGTTTTTT
cdr3_aa: CASSRTGAGELFF

v_call: TRBV6-1
cdr3_length: 17
d_call: NA
j_call: TRBJ1-1
clone_size: NA
cdr3_nt: TGTGCCAGCAGTGAATCGCGGACAGTGGTTTTATCGTCTGAAGCTTTCTTT
cdr3_aa: CASSESRTVVLSSEAFF

v_call: TRBV28
cdr3_length: 15
d_call: TRBD2
j_call: TRBJ2-1
clone_size: NA
cdr3_nt: TGTGCCAGCAGTTTACGCATCTCACTAGCGAGACTGCAGTTCTTC
cdr3_aa: CASSLRISLARLQFF

v_call: TRBV29-1
cdr3_length: 15
d_call: NA
j_call: TRBJ2-5
clone_size: NA
cdr3_nt: TGCAGCGTTGGGAACCACAGGGTAGGAGAGGAGACCCAGTACTTC
cdr3_aa: CSVGNHRVGEETQYF

v_call: TRBV27
cdr3_length: 12
d_call: NA
j_call: TRBJ2-1
clone_size: NA
cdr3_nt: TGTGCCAGCAGTTTAAATCCATCCGAGCAGTTCTTC
cdr3_aa: CASSLNPSEQFF

v_call: TRBV2
cdr3_length: 14
d_call: TRBD1
j_call: TRBJ1-3
clone_size: NA
cdr3_nt: TGTGCCAGCAGTGGACAGGGATCTGGAAACACCATATATTTT
cdr3_aa: CASSGQGSGNTIYF

v_call: TRBV25-1
cdr3_length: 16
d_call: TRBD1
j_call: TRBJ2-3
clone_size: NA
cdr3_nt: TGTGCCAGCAGTGAATTTTTACAGGGGGGCACAGATACGCAGTATTTT
cdr3_aa: CASSEFLQGGTDTQYF

v_call: TRBV4-1
cdr3_length: 14
d_call: TRBD1
j_call: TRBJ1-2
clone_size: NA
cdr3_nt: TGCGCCAGCAGCCAAGAAGGGGGCTTCCCGGGGATCACCTTC
cdr3_aa: CASSQEGGFPGITF

v_call: TRBV7-9
cdr3_length: 16
d_call: TRBD1
j_call: TRBJ2-1
clone_size: NA
cdr3_nt: TGTGCCAGCAGCACAAGATCGGGACAGAACGACAATGAGCAGTTCTTC
cdr3_aa: CASSTRSGQNDNEQFF

v_call: TRBV19
cdr3_length: 16
d_call: TRBD2
j_call: TRBJ2-7
clone_size: NA
cdr3_nt: TGTGCCAGTAGTCCGGGAATCGGGGGGACCCCCTACGAGCAGTACTTC
cdr3_aa: CASSPGIGGTPYEQYF

v_call: TRBV2
cdr3_length: 14
d_call: NA
j_call: TRBJ1-1
clone_size: NA
cdr3_nt: TGTGCCAGCAGTGAACAGGCTACTAACACTGAAGCTTTCTTT
cdr3_aa: CASSEQATNTEAFF

v_call: TRBV11-3
cdr3_length: 12
d_call: NA
j_call: TRBJ1-1
clone_size: NA
cdr3_nt: TGTGCCAGCAGCCCCAGGTACGGTGAAGCTTTCTTT
cdr3_aa: CASSPRYGEAFF

v_call: TRBV28
cdr3_length: 13
d_call: NA
j_call: TRBJ1-2
clone_size: NA
cdr3_nt: TGTGCCAGCAGTTTATCAGGGGCTTATGGCTACACCTTC
cdr3_aa: CASSLSGAYGYTF

v_call: TRBV5-6
cdr3_length: 14
d_call: NA
j_call: TRBJ1-4
clone_size: once
cdr3_nt: TGTGCCAGCAGCTTGCTCGGGGTCGGTGAAAAACTGTTTTTT
cdr3_aa: CASSLLGVGEKLFF

v_call: TRBV13
cdr3_length: 15
d_call: NA
j_call: TRBJ2-3
clone_size: NA
cdr3_nt: TGTGCCAGCAGCTTAGATAGGACAGAGACTGATACGCAGTATTTT
cdr3_aa: CASSLDRTETDTQYF

v_call: TRBV5-1
cdr3_length: 16
d_call: NA
j_call: TRBJ2-5
clone_size: once
cdr3_nt: TGCGCCAGCAGCTTGGGAAGGAGCGGCCCCCAAGAGACCCAGTACTTC
cdr3_aa: CASSLGRSGPQETQYF

v_call: TRBV6-5
cdr3_length: 15
d_call: TRBD1
j_call: TRBJ1-4
clone_size: NA
cdr3_nt: TGTGCCAGCAGCCCTGGACAGGAATGGAATGAAAAACTGTTTTTT
cdr3_aa: CASSPGQEWNEKLFF

v_call: TRBV28
cdr3_length: 15
d_call: TRBD1
j_call: TRBJ2-7
clone_size: NA
cdr3_nt: TGTGCCAGCAGCTCTCTGGGGACAGGGACTTACGAGCAGTACTTC
cdr3_aa: CASSSLGTGTYEQYF

v_call: TRBV19
cdr3_length: 16
d_call: TRBD2
j_call: TRBJ2-1
clone_size: NA
cdr3_nt: TGTGCCAGTAGTTACGGGAGGCACTCTGCCTACAATGAGCAGTTCTTC
cdr3_aa: CASSYGRHSAYNEQFF

v_call: TRBV5-1
cdr3_length: 14
d_call: NA
j_call: TRBJ2-5
clone_size: NA
cdr3_nt: TGCGCCAGCTCGATCACAGGCTACCAAGAGACCCAGTACTTC
cdr3_aa: CASSITGYQETQYF

v_call: TRBV6-5
cdr3_length: 14
d_call: NA
j_call: TRBJ1-2
clone_size: NA
cdr3_nt: TGTGCCAGCAGTTACTCGAGGGAGAACTATGGCTACACCTTC
cdr3_aa: CASSYSRENYGYTF

v_call: TRBV5-1
cdr3_length: 15
d_call: TRBD2
j_call: TRBJ2-5
clone_size: NA
cdr3_nt: TGCGCCAGCAGCATGATAGCGGGCTTTAAAGAGACCCAGTACTTC
cdr3_aa: CASSMIAGFKETQYF

v_call: TRBV5-1
cdr3_length: 15
d_call: NA
j_call: TRBJ2-1
clone_size: NA
cdr3_nt: TGCGCCAGCAGCTTCTCGGAGACTGCCTACAATGAGCAGTTCTTC
cdr3_aa: CASSFSETAYNEQFF

v_call: TRBV30
cdr3_length: 14
d_call: NA
j_call: TRBJ1-2
clone_size: NA
cdr3_nt: TGTGCCTGTACCAGCTTACGGGACAATAATGGCTACACCTTC
cdr3_aa: CACTSLRDNNGYTF

v_call: TRBV30
cdr3_length: 13
d_call: TRBD1
j_call: TRBJ1-2
clone_size: NA
cdr3_nt: TGTGCCCGCCAGGACAGGGGAGCGGGTGGCTACACCTTC
cdr3_aa: CARQDRGAGGYTF

v_call: TRBV9
cdr3_length: 17
d_call: NA
j_call: TRBJ1-3
clone_size: NA
cdr3_nt: TGTGCCAGCAGCGTAGGAGCGGGGGGCCGGTCTGGAAACACCATATATTTT
cdr3_aa: CASSVGAGGRSGNTIYF

v_call: TRBV28
cdr3_length: 14
d_call: NA
j_call: TRBJ2-1
clone_size: NA
cdr3_nt: TGTGCCAGCAGCCACCCGCAAAAGCGAAATGAGCAGTTCTTC
cdr3_aa: CASSHPQKRNEQFF

v_call: TRBV21-1
cdr3_length: 15
d_call: NA
j_call: TRBJ2-6
clone_size: NA
cdr3_nt: TGTGCCAGCAGGGACAGACTCTCTGGGGCCAACGTCCTGACTTTC
cdr3_aa: CASRDRLSGANVLTF

v_call: TRBV5-8
cdr3_length: 17
d_call: TRBD2
j_call: TRBJ2-7
clone_size: NA
cdr3_nt: TGTGCCAGCAGCTCGTCCACCTCCCAACTAGCGGCCTACGAGCAGTACTTC
cdr3_aa: CASSSSTSQLAAYEQYF

v_call: TRBV19
cdr3_length: 15
d_call: NA
j_call: TRBJ1-2
clone_size: once
cdr3_nt: TGTGCCAGTAGTATGGGAGACGGAGCTAACTGTGGCTACACCTTC
cdr3_aa: CASSMGDGANCGYTF

v_call: TRBV7-6
cdr3_length: 13
d_call: TRBD1
j_call: TRBJ1-1
clone_size: NA
cdr3_nt: TGTGCCAGCAGCCCCCGGGACAGGGGTGAAGCTTTCTTT
cdr3_aa: CASSPRDRGEAFF

v_call: TRBV27
cdr3_length: 13
d_call: NA
j_call: TRBJ2-1
clone_size: NA
cdr3_nt: TGTGCCAGCAGTTTCCCCAGGGCCGGCGAGCAGTTCTTC
cdr3_aa: CASSFPRAGEQFF

v_call: TRBV28
cdr3_length: 15
d_call: NA
j_call: TRBJ1-2
clone_size: NA
cdr3_nt: TGTGCCAGCAGTTTGGGGGGGGTCGATAACTATGGCTACACCTTC
cdr3_aa: CASSLGGVDNYGYTF

v_call: TRBV29-1
cdr3_length: 14
d_call: TRBD2
j_call: TRBJ2-7
clone_size: NA
cdr3_nt: TGCAGCGTTTCGAATAGCGGGAGGGCTGCCGAGCAGTACTTC
cdr3_aa: CSVSNSGRAAEQYF

v_call: TRBV5-1
cdr3_length: 13
d_call: NA
j_call: TRBJ2-7
clone_size: NA
cdr3_nt: TGCGCCAGCAGCTTCGGACTGTCATACGAGCAGTACTTC
cdr3_aa: CASSFGLSYEQYF